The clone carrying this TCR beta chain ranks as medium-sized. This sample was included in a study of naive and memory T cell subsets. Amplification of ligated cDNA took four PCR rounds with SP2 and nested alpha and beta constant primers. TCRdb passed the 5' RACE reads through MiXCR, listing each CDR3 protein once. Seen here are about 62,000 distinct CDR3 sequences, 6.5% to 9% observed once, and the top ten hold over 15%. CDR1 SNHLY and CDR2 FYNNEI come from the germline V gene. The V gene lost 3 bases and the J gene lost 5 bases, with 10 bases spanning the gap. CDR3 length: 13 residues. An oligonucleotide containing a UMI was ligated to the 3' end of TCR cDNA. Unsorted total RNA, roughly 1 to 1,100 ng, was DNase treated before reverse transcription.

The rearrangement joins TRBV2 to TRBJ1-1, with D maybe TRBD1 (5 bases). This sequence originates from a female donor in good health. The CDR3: CASSDNWGTEAFF. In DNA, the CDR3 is TGTGCCAGCAGTGATAATTGGGGGACTGAAGCTTTCTTT.